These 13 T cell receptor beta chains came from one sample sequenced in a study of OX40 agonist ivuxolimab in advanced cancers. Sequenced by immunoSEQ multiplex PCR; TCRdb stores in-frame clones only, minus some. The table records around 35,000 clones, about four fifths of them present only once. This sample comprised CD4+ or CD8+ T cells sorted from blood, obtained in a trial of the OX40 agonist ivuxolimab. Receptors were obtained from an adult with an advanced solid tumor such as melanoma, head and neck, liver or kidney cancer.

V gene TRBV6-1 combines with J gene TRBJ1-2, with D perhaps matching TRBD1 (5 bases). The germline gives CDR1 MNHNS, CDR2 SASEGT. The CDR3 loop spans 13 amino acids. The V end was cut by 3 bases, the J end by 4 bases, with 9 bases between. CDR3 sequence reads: CASSESGTYGYTF. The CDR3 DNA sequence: TGTGCCAGCAGTGAGTCAGGGACCTATGGCTACACCTTC.

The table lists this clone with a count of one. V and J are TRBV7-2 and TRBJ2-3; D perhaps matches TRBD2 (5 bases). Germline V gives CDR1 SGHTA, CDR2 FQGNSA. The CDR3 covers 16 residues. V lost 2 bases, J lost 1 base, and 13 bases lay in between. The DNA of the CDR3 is TGTGCCAGCAGCTTAATCAGCGGACGGGGCACAGATACGCAGTATTTT. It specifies CASSLISGRGTDTQYF.

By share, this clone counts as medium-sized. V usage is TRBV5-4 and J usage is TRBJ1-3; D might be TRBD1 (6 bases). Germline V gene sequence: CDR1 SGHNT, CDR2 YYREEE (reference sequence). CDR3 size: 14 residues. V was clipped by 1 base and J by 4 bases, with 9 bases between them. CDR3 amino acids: CASSLPGVGNTIYF. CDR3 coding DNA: TGTGCCAGCAGCTTGCCAGGGGTGGGAAACACCATATATTTT. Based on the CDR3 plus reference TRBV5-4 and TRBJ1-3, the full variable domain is ETGVTQSPTHLIKTRGQQVTLRCSSQSGHNTVSWYQQALGQGPQFIFQYYREEENGRGNFPPRFSGLQFPNYSSELNVNALELDDSALYLCASSLPGVGNTIYFGEGSWLTVV.

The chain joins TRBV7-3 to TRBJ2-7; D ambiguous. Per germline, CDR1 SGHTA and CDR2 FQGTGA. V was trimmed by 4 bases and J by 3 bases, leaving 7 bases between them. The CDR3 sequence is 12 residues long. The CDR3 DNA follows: TGTGCCAGCAGCTCGCGAGGCTACGAGCAGTACTTC. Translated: CASSSRGYEQYF.

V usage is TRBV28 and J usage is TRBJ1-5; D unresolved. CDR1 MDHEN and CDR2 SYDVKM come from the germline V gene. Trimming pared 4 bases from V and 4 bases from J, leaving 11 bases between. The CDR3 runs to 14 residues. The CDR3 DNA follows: TGTGCCAGCAGTTACCCGGGGTGGAATCAGCCCCAGCATTTT. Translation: CASSYPGWNQPQHF.

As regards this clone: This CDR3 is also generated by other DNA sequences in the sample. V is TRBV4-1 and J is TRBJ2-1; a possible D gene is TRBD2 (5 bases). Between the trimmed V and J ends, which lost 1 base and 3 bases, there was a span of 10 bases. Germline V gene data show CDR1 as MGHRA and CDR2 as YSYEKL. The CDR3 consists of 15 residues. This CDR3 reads CASSQGRRNYNEQFF. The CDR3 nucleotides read TGCGCCAGCAGCCAAGGGAGGAGAAACTACAATGAGCAGTTCTTC.

CDR3 in amino acids: CAIRKQGPRATNEKLFF. CDR3 coding DNA: TGTGCCATCCGGAAACAGGGCCCCCGTGCAACTAATGAAAAACTGTTTTTT. The chain is built from TRBV2 and TRBJ1-4; perhaps TRBD1 as D (6 bases). The CDR3 consists of 17 residues. The V and J ends lost 10 bases and 0 bases respectively, with 21 bases between them. Germline CDR1 is SNHLY and CDR2 is FYNNEI.

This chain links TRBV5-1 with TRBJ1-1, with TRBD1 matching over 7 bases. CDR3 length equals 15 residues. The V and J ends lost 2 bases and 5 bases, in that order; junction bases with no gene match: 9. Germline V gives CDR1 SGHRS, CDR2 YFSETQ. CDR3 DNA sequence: TGCGCCAGCAGCTTACCCAGTGGCAGGGGGACTGAAGCTTTCTTT. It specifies CASSLPSGRGTEAFF.

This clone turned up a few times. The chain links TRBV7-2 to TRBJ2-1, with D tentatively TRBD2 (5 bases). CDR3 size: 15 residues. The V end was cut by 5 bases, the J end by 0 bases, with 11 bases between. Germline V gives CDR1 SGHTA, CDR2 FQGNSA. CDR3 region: CASSKERSSYNEQFF. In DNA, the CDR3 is TGTGCCAGCAGCAAAGAGCGGAGCTCCTACAATGAGCAGTTCTTC. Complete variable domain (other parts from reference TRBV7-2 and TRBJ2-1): GAGVSQSPSNKVTEKGKDVELRCDPISGHTALYWYRQSLGQGLEFLIYFQGNSAPDKSGLPSDRFSAERTGGSVSTLTIQRTQQEDSAVYLCASSKERSSYNEQFFGPGTRLTVL.

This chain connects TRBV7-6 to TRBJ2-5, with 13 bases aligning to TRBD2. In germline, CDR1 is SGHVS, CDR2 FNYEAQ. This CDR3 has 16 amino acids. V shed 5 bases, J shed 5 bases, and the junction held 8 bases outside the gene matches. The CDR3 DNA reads TGTGCCAGCAGCCCGATAGGACTAGCGGGAGTGGAGACCCAGTACTTC. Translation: CASSPIGLAGVETQYF.

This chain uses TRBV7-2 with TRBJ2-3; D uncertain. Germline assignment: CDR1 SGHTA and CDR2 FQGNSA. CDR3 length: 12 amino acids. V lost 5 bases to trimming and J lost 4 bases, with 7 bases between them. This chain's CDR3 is CASSRSADTQYF. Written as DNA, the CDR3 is TGTGCCAGCAGCCGCTCGGCAGATACGCAGTATTTT. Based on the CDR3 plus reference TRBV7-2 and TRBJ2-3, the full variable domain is GAGVSQSPSNKVTEKGKDVELRCDPISGHTALYWYRQSLGQGLEFLIYFQGNSAPDKSGLPSDRFSAERTGGSVSTLTIQRTQQEDSAVYLCASSRSADTQYFGPGTRLTVL.

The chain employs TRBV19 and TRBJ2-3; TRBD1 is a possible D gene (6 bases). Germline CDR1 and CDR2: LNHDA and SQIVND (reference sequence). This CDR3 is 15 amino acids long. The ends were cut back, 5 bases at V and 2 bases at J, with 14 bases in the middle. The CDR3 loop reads CASSYYRVATDTQYF. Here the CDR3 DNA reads TGTGCCAGTAGTTACTACAGGGTAGCCACAGATACGCAGTATTTT. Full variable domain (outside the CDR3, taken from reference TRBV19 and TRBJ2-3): DGGITQSPKYLFRKEGQNVTLSCEQNLNHDAMYWYRQDPGQGLRLIYYSQIVNDFQKGDIAEGYSVSREKKESFPLTVTSAQKNPTAFYLCASSYYRVATDTQYFGPGTRLTVL.

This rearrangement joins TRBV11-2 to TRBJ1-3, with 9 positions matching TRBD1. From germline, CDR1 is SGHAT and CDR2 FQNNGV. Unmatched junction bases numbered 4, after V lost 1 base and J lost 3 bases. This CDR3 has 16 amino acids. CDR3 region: CASSLAGQGSGNTIYF. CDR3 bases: TGTGCCAGCAGCTTAGCGGGACAGGGTAGTGGAAACACCATATATTTT.